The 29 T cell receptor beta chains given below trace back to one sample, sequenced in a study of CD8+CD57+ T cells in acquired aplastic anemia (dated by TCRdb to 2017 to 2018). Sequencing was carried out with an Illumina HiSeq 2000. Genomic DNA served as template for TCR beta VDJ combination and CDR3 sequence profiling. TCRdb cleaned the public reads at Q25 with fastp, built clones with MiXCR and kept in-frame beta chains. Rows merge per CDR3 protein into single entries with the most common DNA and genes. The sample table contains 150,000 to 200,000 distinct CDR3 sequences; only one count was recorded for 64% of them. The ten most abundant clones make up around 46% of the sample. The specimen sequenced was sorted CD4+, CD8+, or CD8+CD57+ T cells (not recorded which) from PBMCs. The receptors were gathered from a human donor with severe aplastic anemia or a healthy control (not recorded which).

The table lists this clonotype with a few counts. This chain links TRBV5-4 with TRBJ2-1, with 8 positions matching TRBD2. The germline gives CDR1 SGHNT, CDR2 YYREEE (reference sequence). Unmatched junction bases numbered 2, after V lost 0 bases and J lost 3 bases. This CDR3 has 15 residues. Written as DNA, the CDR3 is TGTGCCAGCAGCTTGGGGCGGGGGGTCTACAATGAGCAGTTCTTC. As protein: CASSLGRGVYNEQFF.

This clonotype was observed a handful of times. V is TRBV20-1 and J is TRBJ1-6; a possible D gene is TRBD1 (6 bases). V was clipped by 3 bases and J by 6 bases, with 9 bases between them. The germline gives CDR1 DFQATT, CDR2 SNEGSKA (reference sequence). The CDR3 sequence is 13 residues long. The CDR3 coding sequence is TGCAGTGCTAGGGAACAGGGTAATTCACCCCTCCACTTT. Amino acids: CSAREQGNSPLHF.

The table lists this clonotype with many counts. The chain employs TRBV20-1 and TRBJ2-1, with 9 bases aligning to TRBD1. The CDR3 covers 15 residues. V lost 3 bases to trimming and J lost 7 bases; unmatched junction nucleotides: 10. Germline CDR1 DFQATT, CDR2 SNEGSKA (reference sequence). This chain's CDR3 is CSASDRDRVRNEQFF. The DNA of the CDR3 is TGCAGTGCTAGCGACCGGGACAGGGTTAGAAATGAGCAGTTCTTC.

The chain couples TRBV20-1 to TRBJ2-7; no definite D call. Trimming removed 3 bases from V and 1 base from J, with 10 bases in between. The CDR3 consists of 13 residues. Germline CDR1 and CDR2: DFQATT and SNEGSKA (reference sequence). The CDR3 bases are TGCAGTGCTAGCTCCGTTCAATCCTACGAGCAGTACTTC. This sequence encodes CSASSVQSYEQYF.

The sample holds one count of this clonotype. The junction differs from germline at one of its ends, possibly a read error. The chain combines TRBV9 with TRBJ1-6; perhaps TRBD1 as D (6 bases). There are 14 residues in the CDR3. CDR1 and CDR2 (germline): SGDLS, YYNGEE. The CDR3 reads CASSSRDNNSPLHF. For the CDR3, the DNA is TGCGCCAGCAGCAGCAGGGACAATAATTCACCCCTCCACTTT.

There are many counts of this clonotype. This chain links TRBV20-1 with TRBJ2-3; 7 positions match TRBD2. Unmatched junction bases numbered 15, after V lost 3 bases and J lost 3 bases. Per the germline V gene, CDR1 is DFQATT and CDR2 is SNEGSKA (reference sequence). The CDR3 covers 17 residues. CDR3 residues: CSASINRGLGGTDTQYF. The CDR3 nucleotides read TGCAGTGCTAGTATAAATCGAGGGCTCGGGGGGACAGATACGCAGTATTTT.

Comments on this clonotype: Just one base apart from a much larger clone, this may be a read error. CDR3 in DNA: TGTGCCGGCAACTTCTCCCCCGGACAGCAAGCGAACCCCTACGAGCAGTACTTC. Encoded protein: CAGNFSPGQQANPYEQYF. This sequence joins TRBV12-3 or TRBV12-4 and TRBJ2-7, with D tentatively TRBD1 (6 bases). The CDR3 has 18 residues. V was pared by 11 bases and J by 2 bases, with 31 bases between.

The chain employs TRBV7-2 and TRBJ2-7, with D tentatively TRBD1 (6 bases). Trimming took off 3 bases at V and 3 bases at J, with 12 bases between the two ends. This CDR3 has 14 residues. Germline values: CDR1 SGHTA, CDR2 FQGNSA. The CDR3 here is CASSFPGTSYEQYF. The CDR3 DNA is TGTGCCAGCAGCTTTCCCGGGACAAGCTACGAGCAGTACTTC.

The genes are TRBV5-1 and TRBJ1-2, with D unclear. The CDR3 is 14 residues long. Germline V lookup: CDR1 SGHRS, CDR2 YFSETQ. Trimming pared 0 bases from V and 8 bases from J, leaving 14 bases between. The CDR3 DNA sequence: TGCGCCAGCAGCTTGGGACAAGGGATGGCGGGCTACACCTTC. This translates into CASSLGQGMAGYTF. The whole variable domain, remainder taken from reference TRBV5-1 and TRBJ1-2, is KAGVTQTPRYLIKTRGQQVTLSCSPISGHRSVSWYQQTPGQGLQFLFEYFSETQRNKGNFPGRFSGRQFSNSRSEMNVSTLELGDSALYLCASSLGQGMAGYTFGSGTRLTVV.

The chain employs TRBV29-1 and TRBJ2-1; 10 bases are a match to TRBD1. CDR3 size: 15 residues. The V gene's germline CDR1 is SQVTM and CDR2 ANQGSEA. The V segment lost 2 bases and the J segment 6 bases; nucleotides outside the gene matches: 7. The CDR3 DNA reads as TGCAGCGTTGAAAGGGACAGGGGACCCTGCAATGAGCAGTTCTTC. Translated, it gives CSVERDRGPCNEQFF.

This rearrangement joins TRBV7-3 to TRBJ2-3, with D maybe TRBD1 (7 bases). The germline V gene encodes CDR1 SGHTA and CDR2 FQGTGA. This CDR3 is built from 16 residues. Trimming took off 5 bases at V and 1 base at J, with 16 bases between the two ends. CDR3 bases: TGTGCCAGCAGCCAGGGGGGCGAGATGGGCACAGATACGCAGTATTTT. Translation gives CASSQGGEMGTDTQYF.

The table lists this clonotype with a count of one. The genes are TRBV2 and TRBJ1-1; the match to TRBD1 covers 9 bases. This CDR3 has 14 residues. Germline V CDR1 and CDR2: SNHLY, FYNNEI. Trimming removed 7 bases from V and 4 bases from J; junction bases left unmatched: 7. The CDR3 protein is CASTLGTGSTEAFF. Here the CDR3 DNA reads TGTGCCAGCACGCTTGGGACAGGGAGCACTGAAGCTTTCTTT.

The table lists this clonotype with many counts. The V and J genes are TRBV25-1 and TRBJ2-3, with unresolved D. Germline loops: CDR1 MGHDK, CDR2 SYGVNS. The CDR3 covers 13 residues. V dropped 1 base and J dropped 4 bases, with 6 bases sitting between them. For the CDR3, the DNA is TGTGCCAGCAGTGAATCCAGCGCAGATACGCAGTATTTT. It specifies CASSESSADTQYF.

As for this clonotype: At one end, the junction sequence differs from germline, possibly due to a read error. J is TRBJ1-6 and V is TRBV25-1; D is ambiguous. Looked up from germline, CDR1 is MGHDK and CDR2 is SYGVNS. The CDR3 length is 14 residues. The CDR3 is CASSEFVLDSPLTF. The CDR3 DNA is TGTGCCAGCAGTGAATTCGTCCTGGATTCACCCCTCACCTTT.

The CDR3 is CSAREDGETNYGYTF. In DNA form, the CDR3 reads TGCAGTGCTAGAGAAGACGGAGAAACTAACTATGGCTACACCTTC. The genes are TRBV20-1 and TRBJ1-2; unclear D gene. In germline, CDR1 is DFQATT, CDR2 SNEGSKA (reference sequence). The V gene lost 0 bases and the J gene lost 0 bases, with 11 bases spanning the gap. The CDR3 has 15 amino acids.

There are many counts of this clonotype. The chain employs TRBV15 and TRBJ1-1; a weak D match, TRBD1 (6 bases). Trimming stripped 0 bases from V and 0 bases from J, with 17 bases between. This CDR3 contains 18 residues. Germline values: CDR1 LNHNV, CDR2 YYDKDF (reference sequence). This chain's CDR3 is CATSRDGFARDMNTEAFF. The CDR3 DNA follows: TGTGCCACCAGCAGAGATGGGTTTGCCAGGGACATGAACACTGAAGCTTTCTTT. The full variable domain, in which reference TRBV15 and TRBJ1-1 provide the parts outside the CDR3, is DAMVIQNPRYQVTQFGKPVTLSCSQTLNHNVMYWYQQKSSQAPKLLFHYYDKDFNNEADTPDNFQSRRPNTSFCFLDIRSPGLGDTAMYLCATSRDGFARDMNTEAFFGQGTRLTVV.

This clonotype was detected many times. CDR3 nucleotide sequence: TGCAGCGGCCTGACAGAGACAGATACGCAGTATTTT. This sequence encodes CSGLTETDTQYF. The chain has TRBV29-1 and TRBJ2-3, with D tentatively TRBD1 (5 bases). Trimming removed 7 bases from V and 3 bases from J, with 11 bases in between. CDR3 length equals 12 residues. The germline CDR1 and CDR2 sequences are SQVTM and ANQGSEA.

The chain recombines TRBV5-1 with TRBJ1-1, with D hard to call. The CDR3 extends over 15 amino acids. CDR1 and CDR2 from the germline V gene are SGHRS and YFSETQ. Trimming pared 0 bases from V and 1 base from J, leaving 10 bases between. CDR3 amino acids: CASSLDTAKNTEAFF. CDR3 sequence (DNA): TGCGCCAGCAGCTTGGATACAGCAAAGAACACTGAAGCTTTCTTT.

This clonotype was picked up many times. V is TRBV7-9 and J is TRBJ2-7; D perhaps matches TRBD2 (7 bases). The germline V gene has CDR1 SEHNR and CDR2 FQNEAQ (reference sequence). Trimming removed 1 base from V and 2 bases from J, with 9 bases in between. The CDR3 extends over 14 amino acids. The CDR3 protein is CASSLEGGPYEQYF. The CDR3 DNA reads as TGTGCCAGCAGCTTAGAGGGGGGGCCCTACGAGCAGTACTTC. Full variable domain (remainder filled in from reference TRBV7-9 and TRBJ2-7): DTGVSQNPRHKITKRGQNVTFRCDPISEHNRLYWYRQTLGQGPEFLTYFQNEAQLEKSRLLSDRFSAERPKGSFSTLEIQRTEQGDSAMYLCASSLEGGPYEQYFGPGTRLTVT.

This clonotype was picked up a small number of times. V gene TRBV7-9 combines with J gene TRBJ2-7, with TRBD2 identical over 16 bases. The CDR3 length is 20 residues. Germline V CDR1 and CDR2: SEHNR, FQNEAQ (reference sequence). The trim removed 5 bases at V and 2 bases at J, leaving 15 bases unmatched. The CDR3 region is CASSAPPGLAGGPRAYEQYF. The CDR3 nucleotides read TGTGCCAGCAGCGCACCACCGGGACTAGCGGGAGGGCCGAGGGCCTACGAGCAGTACTTC.

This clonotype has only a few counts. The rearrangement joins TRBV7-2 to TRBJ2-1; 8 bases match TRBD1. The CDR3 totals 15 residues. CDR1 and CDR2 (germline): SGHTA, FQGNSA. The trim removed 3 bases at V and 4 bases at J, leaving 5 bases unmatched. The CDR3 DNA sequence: TGTGCCAGCAGCTTCAGGGGGCCATCATACAATGAGCAGTTCTTC. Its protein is CASSFRGPSYNEQFF.

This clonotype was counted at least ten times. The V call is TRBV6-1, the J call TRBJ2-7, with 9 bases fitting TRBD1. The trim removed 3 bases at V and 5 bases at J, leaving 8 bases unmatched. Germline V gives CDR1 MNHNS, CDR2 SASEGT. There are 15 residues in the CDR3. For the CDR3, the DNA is TGTGCCAGCAGTGAGGGCGGGACAGGGCGCGACGAGCAGTACTTC. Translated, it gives CASSEGGTGRDEQYF.

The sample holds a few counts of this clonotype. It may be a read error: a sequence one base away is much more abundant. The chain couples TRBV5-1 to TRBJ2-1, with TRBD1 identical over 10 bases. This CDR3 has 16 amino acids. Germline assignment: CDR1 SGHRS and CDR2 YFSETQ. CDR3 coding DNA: TGCGCCAGCAGCCACGGGACAGGGGCCTTATTCGATGAGCAGCTCTTC. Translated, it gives CASSHGTGALFDEQLF.

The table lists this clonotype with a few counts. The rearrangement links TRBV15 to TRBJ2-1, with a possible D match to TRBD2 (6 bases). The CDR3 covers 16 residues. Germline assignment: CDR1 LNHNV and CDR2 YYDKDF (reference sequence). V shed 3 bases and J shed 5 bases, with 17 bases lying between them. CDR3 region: CATSSSTRPGDNEQFF. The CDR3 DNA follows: TGTGCCACCAGCAGCTCCACCCGACCGGGAGACAATGAGCAGTTCTTC.

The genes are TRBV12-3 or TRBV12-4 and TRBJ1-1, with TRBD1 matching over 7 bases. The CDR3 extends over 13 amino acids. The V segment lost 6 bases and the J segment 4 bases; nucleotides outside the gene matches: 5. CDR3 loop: CASSTGAGTEAFF. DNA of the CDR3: TGTGCCAGCAGCACAGGGGCTGGCACTGAAGCTTTCTTT.

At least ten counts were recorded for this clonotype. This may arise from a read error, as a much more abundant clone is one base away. CDR3 in amino acids: CASRRGEQGTSPLHF. The DNA of the CDR3 is TGTGCCAGCAGGCGGGGGGAACAGGGGACTTCACCCCTCCACTTT. The rearrangement links TRBV2 to TRBJ1-6; TRBD1 matches 7 bases. The length of the CDR3 is 15 residues. The J segment lost 9 bases and the V segment lost 6 bases, leaving 11 bases of the junction unmatched. Germline V gives CDR1 SNHLY, CDR2 FYNNEI.

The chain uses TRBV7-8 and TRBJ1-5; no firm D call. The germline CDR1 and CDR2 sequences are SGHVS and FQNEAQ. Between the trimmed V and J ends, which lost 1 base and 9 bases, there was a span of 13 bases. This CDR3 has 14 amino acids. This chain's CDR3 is CASSLVNLGRPQHF. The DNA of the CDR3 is TGTGCCAGCAGCTTAGTAAATCTTGGTCGGCCCCAGCATTTT.

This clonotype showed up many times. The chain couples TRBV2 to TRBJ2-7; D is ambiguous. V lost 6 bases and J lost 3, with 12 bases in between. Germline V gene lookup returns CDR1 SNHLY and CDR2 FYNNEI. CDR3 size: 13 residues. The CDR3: CASRDPDFYEQYF. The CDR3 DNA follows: TGTGCCAGCAGGGACCCGGATTTCTACGAGCAGTACTTC.

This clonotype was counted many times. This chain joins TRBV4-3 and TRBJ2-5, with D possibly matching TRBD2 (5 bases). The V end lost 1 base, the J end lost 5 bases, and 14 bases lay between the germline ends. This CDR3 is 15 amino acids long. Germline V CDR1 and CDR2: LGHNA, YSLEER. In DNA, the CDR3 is TGCGCCAGCAGCCAAGCCCGGACTCCCGGGGAGACCCAGTACTTC. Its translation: CASSQARTPGETQYF.